The 25 T cell receptor beta chains in this list originate from one sample, sequenced in a study of blood T cell repertoires in COVID-19. TCRdb keeps only in-frame clones here, not all; method: immunoSEQ multiplex PCR. The data hold 110,000 or so clones, with 85% to 90% observed a single time. Sequencing was done on a sample of peripheral blood. The receptors here all came from a man aged 70 or older with active or convalescent COVID-19.

The CDR3 loop reads CASSLVTGGNYGYTF. The DNA for the CDR3 is TGCGCCAGCAGCTTGGTTACAGGGGGTAACTATGGCTACACCTTC. This chain joins TRBV5-1 and TRBJ1-2; 8 bases align to TRBD1. This CDR3 is built from 15 residues. V lost 0 bases to trimming and J lost 1 base; unmatched junction nucleotides: 2. The germline V gene encodes CDR1 SGHRS and CDR2 YFSETQ.

The rearrangement uses TRBV16 and TRBJ1-2; 9 positions match TRBD1. Germline V gene data show CDR1 as KGHSY and CDR2 as FQNENV. V lost 0 bases and J lost 8; bases outside the gene matches: 4. The length of the CDR3 is 14 residues. CDR3 sequence reads: CASSQSGTGYGYTF. Written as DNA, the CDR3 is TGTGCCAGCAGCCAATCGGGGACAGGGTACGGCTACACCTTC.

The V call is TRBV28, the J call TRBJ2-7, with D perhaps matching TRBD2 (5 bases). CDR1 and CDR2 from the germline V gene are MDHEN and SYDVKM. The V and J ends lost 5 bases and 0 bases respectively, with 14 bases between them. This CDR3 contains 15 residues. CDR3 amino acids: CASSKIPGNSYEQYF. CDR3 sequence (DNA): TGTGCCAGCAGTAAAATCCCGGGAAACTCCTACGAGCAGTACTTC.

This chain connects TRBV19 to TRBJ1-1; 7 nucleotides match TRBD1. V dropped 0 bases and J dropped 6; count of bases not matched to a gene: 1. Germline V CDR1 and CDR2: LNHDA, SQIVND (reference sequence). The CDR3 contains 13 residues. CDR3 sequence (DNA): TGTGCCAGTAGTATAGACGACAGGGCTGAAGCTTTCTTT. It specifies CASSIDDRAEAFF.

This clone was counted between two and nine times. This rearrangement joins TRBV11-2 to TRBJ1-1; D gene uncertain. Trimming took 0 bases from V and 8 from J, leaving 7 bases between them. This CDR3 has 12 amino acids. CDR1 and CDR2 from the germline V gene are SGHAT and FQNNGV. CDR3 sequence reads: CASSLDGIEAFF. In DNA form, the CDR3 reads TGTGCCAGCAGCTTAGATGGCATCGAAGCTTTCTTT.

V usage is TRBV11-1 and J usage is TRBJ2-7; possible D gene TRBD1, 6 bases. Trimming cost V 1 base and J 3 bases, with 16 bases left between them. From germline, CDR1 is SGHAT and CDR2 FQDESV (reference sequence). The CDR3 is made up of 16 amino acids. CDR3 in amino acids: CASSLDFYREGYEQYF. The CDR3 coding sequence is TGTGCCAGCAGCTTAGACTTTTACAGGGAAGGCTACGAGCAGTACTTC.

The chain has TRBV6-5 and TRBJ1-1; D is uncertain. CDR3 size: 12 residues. V dropped 7 bases and J dropped 4 bases, with 10 bases sitting between them. Per germline, CDR1 MNHEY and CDR2 SVGAGI. The CDR3 nucleotides are TGTGCCAGCAAGTCCCTCGGCACTGAAGCTTTCTTT. Its protein product is CASKSLGTEAFF.

The J gene is TRBJ2-1, the V gene TRBV19; tentative D call: TRBD1 (6 bases). Germline V gene data show CDR1 as LNHDA and CDR2 as SQIVND (reference sequence). The length of the CDR3 is 15 residues. With 3 bases removed from V and 5 bases from J, the gap between germline ends came to 14 bases. CDR3 nucleotide sequence: TGTGCCAGTAGTATTAAGGCAGGGGTACACAATGAGCAGTTCTTC. Translation: CASSIKAGVHNEQFF. Variable domain in full (rest from reference TRBV19 and TRBJ2-1): DGGITQSPKYLFRKEGQNVTLSCEQNLNHDAMYWYRQDPGQGLRLIYYSQIVNDFQKGDIAEGYSVSREKKESFPLTVTSAQKNPTAFYLCASSIKAGVHNEQFFGPGTRLTVL.

The CDR3 is CASRLEGLTGELFF. In DNA form, the CDR3 reads TGTGCCAGCAGACTAGAGGGCCTGACCGGGGAGCTGTTTTTT. The chain has TRBV2 and TRBJ2-2, with D perhaps TRBD2 (5 bases). This CDR3 comprises 14 residues. CDR1 and CDR2 (germline): SNHLY, FYNNEI. Deletions cut 6 bases from V and 5 bases from J, with 13 bases between.

The rearrangement joins TRBV30 to TRBJ1-2; TRBD1 aligns across 8 bases. CDR1 is GTSNPN and CDR2 is SVGIG in the germline V gene (reference sequence). The J segment lost 3 bases and the V segment lost 5 bases, leaving 5 bases of the junction unmatched. This CDR3 has 13 amino acids. As DNA, the CDR3 is TGTGCCTGGGGCAGGGGGCTCGACTATGGCTACACCTTC. Residues: CAWGRGLDYGYTF.

The CDR3, as DNA: TGTGCCAGCAGCTTTAGCGGGATCGGCTACGAGCAGTACTTC. This sequence encodes CASSFSGIGYEQYF. V usage is TRBV7-2 and J usage is TRBJ2-7; 8 nucleotides agree with TRBD2. V shed 3 bases, J shed 3 bases, and the junction held 4 bases outside the gene matches. CDR3 length equals 14 residues. Germline V CDR1 and CDR2: SGHTA, FQGNSA. Based on the CDR3 plus reference TRBV7-2 and TRBJ2-7, the full variable domain is GAGVSQSPSNKVTEKGKDVELRCDPISGHTALYWYRQSLGQGLEFLIYFQGNSAPDKSGLPSDRFSAERTGGSVSTLTIQRTQQEDSAVYLCASSFSGIGYEQYFGPGTRLTVT.

In its sample, this clone was seen a few times. The chain is built from TRBV10-3 and TRBJ1-2; 8 nucleotides align to TRBD1. Trimming at V came to 4 bases and at J to 6 bases, leaving 7 bases not matched to a gene. CDR1 ENHRY and CDR2 SYGVKD come from the germline V gene. This CDR3 comprises 14 residues. CDR3 protein: CAISGLQGADGYTF. DNA of the CDR3: TGTGCCATCAGTGGGTTGCAGGGGGCCGATGGCTACACCTTC.

The chain uses TRBV19 and TRBJ1-2; unclear D gene. Germline V gives CDR1 LNHDA, CDR2 SQIVND (reference sequence). This CDR3 has 12 amino acids. V gave up 6 bases and J gave up 3 bases, with 8 bases separating them. The CDR3: CASSTQDYGYTF. The CDR3 DNA is TGTGCCAGTAGCACCCAGGACTATGGCTACACCTTC. Based on the CDR3 plus reference TRBV19 and TRBJ1-2, the full variable domain is DGGITQSPKYLFRKEGQNVTLSCEQNLNHDAMYWYRQDPGQGLRLIYYSQIVNDFQKGDIAEGYSVSREKKESFPLTVTSAQKNPTAFYLCASSTQDYGYTFGSGTRLTVV.

This clone was observed many times. The rearrangement joins TRBV7-9 to TRBJ1-1, with no clear D. Trimming removed 3 bases from V and 0 bases from J, with 5 bases in between. CDR3 length: 13 residues. From germline, CDR1 is SEHNR and CDR2 FQNEAQ (reference sequence). The CDR3 spells CASSLRMNTEAFF. The CDR3 DNA follows: TGTGCCAGCAGCTTGCGGATGAACACTGAAGCTTTCTTT. Variable domain in full (rest from reference TRBV7-9 and TRBJ1-1): DTGVSQNPRHKITKRGQNVTFRCDPISEHNRLYWYRQTLGQGPEFLTYFQNEAQLEKSRLLSDRFSAERPKGSFSTLEIQRTEQGDSAMYLCASSLRMNTEAFFGQGTRLTVV.

In nucleotides, the CDR3 is TGTGCCATCAAGCCAGGACATAGCAATCAGCCCCAGCATTTT. As protein: CAIKPGHSNQPQHF. The V call is TRBV10-3, the J call TRBJ1-5; weak D call: TRBD1 (5 bases). V lost 7 bases and J 0 bases, leaving 10 bases between the germline ends. Germline V gene sequence: CDR1 ENHRY, CDR2 SYGVKD. The CDR3 has 14 residues.

V is TRBV10-3 and J is TRBJ2-3; D is possibly TRBD2 (5 bases). Germline V gives CDR1 ENHRY, CDR2 SYGVKD. The CDR3 contains 13 residues. V lost 7 bases, J lost 0 bases, and 8 bases lay in between. The CDR3 here is CAINPGSTDTQYF. DNA for the CDR3: TGTGCCATCAACCCGGGGAGCACAGATACGCAGTATTTT.

This chain connects TRBV18 to TRBJ1-5, with TRBD1 identical over 7 bases. CDR3 length: 13 residues. Germline V CDR1 and CDR2: KGHSH, LQKENI. Unmatched junction bases numbered 5, after V lost 5 bases and J lost 7 bases. CDR3 nucleotides: TGTGCCAGCTCAACGACAGGGATGCAGCCCCAGCATTTT. Amino acid sequence: CASSTTGMQPQHF.

This chain connects TRBV6-1 to TRBJ1-2; D might be TRBD1 (5 bases). The CDR3 consists of 12 residues. Germline CDR1 MNHNS, CDR2 SASEGT. V lost 2 bases and J lost 8, with 9 bases in between. The CDR3 sequence is CASSEWTSGYTF. Written as DNA, the CDR3 is TGTGCCAGCAGTGAATGGACATCCGGCTACACCTTC.

This clone was seen only once. This chain links TRBV18 with TRBJ1-6, with D possibly matching TRBD1 (5 bases). Germline V gene lookup returns CDR1 KGHSH and CDR2 LQKENI. This CDR3 has 15 amino acids. V lost 2 bases and J 10 bases, leaving 15 bases between the germline ends. CDR3 amino acids: CASSPEAGLGSPLHF. The CDR3 bases are TGTGCCAGCTCACCAGAGGCAGGGCTGGGGTCACCCCTCCACTTT.

The genes are TRBV27 and TRBJ1-2, with 11 nucleotides matching TRBD1. V dropped 8 bases and J dropped 5; count of bases not matched to a gene: 7. Germline CDR1 and CDR2: MNHEY and SMNVEV (reference sequence). This CDR3 is built from 14 residues. CDR3 residues: CASLRTGGGYGYTF. The CDR3 DNA reads TGTGCCAGCCTTCGGACAGGGGGCGGATATGGCTACACCTTC.

The chain is built from TRBV12-5 and TRBJ2-7; TRBD2 matches at 7 bases. V was pared by 2 bases and J by 3 bases, with 4 bases of the junction left unmatched. Per the germline V gene, CDR1 is LGHNT and CDR2 is FRNRAP. The CDR3 sequence is 14 residues long. CDR3 sequence reads: CASGLSAGVYEQYF. For the CDR3, the DNA is TGTGCTAGTGGTTTGTCGGCGGGGGTCTACGAGCAGTACTTC. The full variable domain, rest sourced from reference TRBV12-5 and TRBJ2-7, is DARVTQTPRHKVTEMGQEVTMRCQPILGHNTVFWYRQTMMQGLELLAYFRNRAPLDDSGMPKDRFSAEMPDATLATLKIQPSEPRDSAVYFCASGLSAGVYEQYFGPGTRLTVT.

CDR3 region: CATRAGDPDTQYF. CDR3 nucleotides: TGTGCCACCAGGGCAGGGGATCCAGATACGCAGTATTTT. The chain uses TRBV24-1 and TRBJ2-3, with D tentatively TRBD1 (6 bases). Germline V lookup: CDR1 KGHDR, CDR2 SFDVKD. V gave up 7 bases and J gave up 4 bases, with 11 bases separating them. This CDR3 comprises 13 residues.

The chain links TRBV12-3 or TRBV12-4 to TRBJ1-2; D is possibly TRBD1 (6 bases). The V and J ends lost 8 bases and 0 bases respectively, with 10 bases between them. This CDR3 is 13 amino acids long. The CDR3 spells CASADSTNYGYTF. In DNA, the CDR3 is TGTGCCAGCGCGGACAGCACTAACTATGGCTACACCTTC.

V is TRBV7-8 and J is TRBJ1-4, with D hard to call. Germline loops: CDR1 SGHVS, CDR2 FQNEAQ. V lost 1 base, J lost 5 bases, and 8 bases lay in between. The CDR3 length is 14 residues. The CDR3 spells CASSLVAGNEKLFF. For the CDR3, the DNA is TGTGCCAGCAGCTTAGTGGCAGGCAATGAAAAACTGTTTTTT.

This clone occurred once. The chain is built from TRBV6-6 and TRBJ2-1; the D gene is possibly TRBD2 (7 bases). V was pared by 5 bases and J by 2 bases, with 13 bases between. The germline CDR1 and CDR2 sequences are MNHNY and SVGAGI (reference sequence). CDR3 size: 15 residues. CDR3 loop: CASSAEGGAYNEQFF. The CDR3 DNA is TGTGCCAGCAGTGCGGAAGGGGGGGCCTACAATGAGCAGTTCTTC.